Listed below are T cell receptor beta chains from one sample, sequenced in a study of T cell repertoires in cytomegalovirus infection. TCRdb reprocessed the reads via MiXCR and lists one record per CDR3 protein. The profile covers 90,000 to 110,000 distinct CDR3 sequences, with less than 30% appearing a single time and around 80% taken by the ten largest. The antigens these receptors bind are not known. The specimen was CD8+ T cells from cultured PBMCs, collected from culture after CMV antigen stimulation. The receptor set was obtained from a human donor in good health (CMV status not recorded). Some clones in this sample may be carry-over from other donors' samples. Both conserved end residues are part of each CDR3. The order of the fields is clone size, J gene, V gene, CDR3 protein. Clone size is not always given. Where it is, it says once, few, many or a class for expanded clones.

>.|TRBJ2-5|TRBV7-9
CASSLVVSQETQYF
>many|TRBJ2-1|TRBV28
CAITSGAPPYNEQFF
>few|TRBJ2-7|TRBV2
CASLLAGDEQYF
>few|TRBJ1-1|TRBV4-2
CASSQDATPTGAFF
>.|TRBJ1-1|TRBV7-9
CASSPLANTEAFF
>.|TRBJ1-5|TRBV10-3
CAISDNRLGQPQHF
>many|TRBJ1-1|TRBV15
CATSRDGAPNTEAFF
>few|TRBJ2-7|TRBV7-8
CASSFAIWGEQYF
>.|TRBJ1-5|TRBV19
CASSIDLFGTGGNQPQHF
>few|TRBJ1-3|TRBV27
CASSLSGGNTIYF
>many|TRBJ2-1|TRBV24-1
CATSGAAAYNEQFF
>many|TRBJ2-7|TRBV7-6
CASSLLLSSYEQYF
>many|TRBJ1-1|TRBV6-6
CASSTTEITFF
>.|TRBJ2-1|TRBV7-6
CASSLGHLSSYNEQFF
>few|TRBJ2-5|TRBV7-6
CASSLEGGDRQETQYF
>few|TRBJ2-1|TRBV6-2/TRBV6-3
CASSPRSLSYNEQFF
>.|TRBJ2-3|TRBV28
CASSLGLAEDTQYF
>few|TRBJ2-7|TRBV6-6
CASSYSAGSGSYEQYF
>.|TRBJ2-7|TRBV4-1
CASSPGGRSYEQYF
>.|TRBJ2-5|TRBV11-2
CASSLVAGVPRETQYF
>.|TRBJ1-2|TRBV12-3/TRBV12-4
CASSANRGPNYGYTF